The 14 T cell receptor beta chains below all came from one sample that was sequenced in a study of OX40 agonist ivuxolimab in advanced cancers. Sequenced by immunoSEQ multiplex PCR; TCRdb stores in-frame clones only, minus some. The repertoire holds more than 65,000 clones, with around 94% as singletons. Here the sequenced sample was CD4+ or CD8+ T cells sorted from blood, taken in a trial of the OX40 agonist ivuxolimab. These receptors all come from an adult with an advanced solid tumor such as melanoma, head and neck, liver or kidney cancer.

The chain couples TRBV7-9 to TRBJ1-1, with a possible D match to TRBD1 (6 bases). Germline loops: CDR1 SEHNR, CDR2 FQNEAQ (reference sequence). This CDR3 has 15 residues. The V and J ends lost 4 bases and 4 bases respectively, with 16 bases between them. In DNA form, the CDR3 reads TGTGCCAGCAGCTCCCCTCCGACAGGCGGCACTGAAGCTTTCTTT. It encodes CASSSPPTGGTEAFF.

This rearrangement joins TRBV7-9 to TRBJ1-2; D remains unclear. V was pared by 5 bases and J by 6 bases, with 13 bases between. This CDR3 has 13 amino acids. CDR1 is SEHNR and CDR2 is FQNEAQ in the germline V gene (reference sequence). The CDR3 reads CASSPARPNGYTF. CDR3 nucleotide sequence: TGTGCCAGCAGCCCAGCCCGACCGAATGGCTACACCTTC.

The chain combines TRBV4-3 with TRBJ1-1; 8 bases line up with TRBD1. The CDR3 runs to 14 residues. CDR1 and CDR2 from the germline V gene are LGHNA and YSLEER. With V trimmed by 2 bases and J by 7 bases, 6 bases remained unmatched. The CDR3 nucleotides are TGCGCCAGCAGCCAAAGCCAGGGGGCCCTTGAAGCTTTCTTT. Translating gives CASSQSQGALEAFF.

This sequence joins TRBV27 and TRBJ1-5; 7 nucleotides align to TRBD1. The CDR3 covers 17 residues. Per the germline V gene, CDR1 is MNHEY and CDR2 is SMNVEV (reference sequence). J lost 7 bases, V lost 4 bases, and 16 bases had no gene match. CDR3 in amino acids: CASSSIPTGRPGQPQHF. CDR3 sequence (DNA): TGTGCCAGCAGTTCCATCCCGACAGGGCGGCCAGGCCAGCCCCAGCATTTT.

The V and J genes are TRBV6-6 and TRBJ2-7; D is unclear. Germline CDR1 and CDR2: MNHNY and SVGAGI (reference sequence). Between the trimmed V and J ends, which lost 0 bases and 4 bases, there was a span of 7 bases. This CDR3 has 13 residues. The CDR3 DNA reads as TGTGCCAGCAGTTACTCCGATTTTTACGAGCAGTACTTC. Translating it yields CASSYSDFYEQYF.

The chain joins TRBV9 to TRBJ2-3; D uncertain. The ends were cut back, 3 bases at V and 2 bases at J, with 10 bases in the middle. Germline values: CDR1 SGDLS, CDR2 YYNGEE. This CDR3 comprises 14 residues. The CDR3 DNA sequence: TGTGCCAGCAGCGCATACGGGCACACAGATACGCAGTATTTT. Amino acids: CASSAYGHTDTQYF. The full variable domain, in which reference TRBV9 and TRBJ2-3 provide the parts outside the CDR3, is DSGVTQTPKHLITATGQRVTLRCSPRSGDLSVYWYQQSLDQGLQFLIQYYNGEERAKGNILERFSAQQFPDLHSELNLSSLELGDSALYFCASSAYGHTDTQYFGPGTRLTVL.

This chain joins TRBV14 and TRBJ2-1, with D uncertain. The V gene's germline CDR1 is SGHDN and CDR2 FVKESK. Trimming removed 3 bases at V and 0 bases at J, with 12 bases between. CDR3 length: 16 amino acids. The CDR3 DNA reads as TGTGCCAGCAGCCATTTAGACCCGAGCTCCTACAATGAGCAGTTCTTC. Translated: CASSHLDPSSYNEQFF. Full variable domain (rest looked up from reference TRBV14 and TRBJ2-1): EAGVTQFPSHSVIEKGQTVTLRCDPISGHDNLYWYRRVMGKEIKFLLHFVKESKQDESGMPNNRFLAERTGGTYSTLKVQPAELEDSGVYFCASSHLDPSSYNEQFFGPGTRLTVL.

The chain couples TRBV29-1 to TRBJ2-3; the D call may be TRBD1 or TRBD2 (5 bases each). The CDR3 runs to 14 residues. Looked up from germline, CDR1 is SQVTM and CDR2 is ANQGSEA. With 6 bases removed from V and 4 bases from J, the gap between germline ends came to 17 bases. The DNA for the CDR3 is TGCAGCGTGGTGGGGCGGGCGGTCCCAGATACGCAGTATTTT. Amino acids: CSVVGRAVPDTQYF.

The V gene is TRBV7-3, the J gene TRBJ2-3; D unclear. The germline CDR1 and CDR2 sequences are SGHTA and FQGTGA. Trimming cost V 4 bases and J 7 bases, with 12 bases left between them. The CDR3 length is 13 residues. CDR3 amino acids: CASSSELGNTQYF. The DNA for the CDR3 is TGTGCCAGCAGCTCCGAGCTAGGAAATACGCAGTATTTT.

The chain couples TRBV7-9 to TRBJ2-1, with D possibly being TRBD1 (5 bases). V was shortened by 6 bases and J by 5 bases, with 17 bases between the two germline ends. Germline CDR1 reads SEHNR; CDR2 reads FQNEAQ (reference sequence). The CDR3 contains 15 residues. The DNA of the CDR3 is TGTGCCAGCAGATTAAATTTGCAGGGCCACAATGAGCAGTTCTTC. It specifies CASRLNLQGHNEQFF. The full variable domain, rest sourced from reference TRBV7-9 and TRBJ2-1, is DTGVSQNPRHKITKRGQNVTFRCDPISEHNRLYWYRQTLGQGPEFLTYFQNEAQLEKSRLLSDRFSAERPKGSFSTLEIQRTEQGDSAMYLCASRLNLQGHNEQFFGPGTRLTVL.

J is TRBJ1-2 and V is TRBV14; a possible D gene is TRBD1 (5 bases). This CDR3 contains 16 residues. The ends were cut back, 4 bases at V and 2 bases at J, with 17 bases in the middle. Per the germline V gene, CDR1 is SGHDN and CDR2 is FVKESK. The CDR3 is CASSRVEGVINYGYTF. In nucleotides, the CDR3 is TGTGCCAGCAGCCGAGTCGAAGGGGTAATAAACTATGGCTACACCTTC.

This clone has more than one count but fewer than ten. Other DNA variants within this sample encode the same CDR3. The chain links TRBV4-1 to TRBJ1-5, with 10 positions matching TRBD1. Per the germline V gene, CDR1 is MGHRA and CDR2 is YSYEKL. J was trimmed by 7 bases and V by 0 bases; bases with no gene match: 6. There are 16 residues in the CDR3. CDR3 sequence: CASSQEGRQGAQPQHF. In nucleotides, the CDR3 is TGCGCCAGCAGCCAAGAAGGTAGACAGGGGGCGCAGCCCCAGCATTTT.

This clone was recorded once. The V gene is TRBV7-6, the J gene TRBJ2-3; the D call may be TRBD1 or TRBD2 (6 bases each). The CDR3 covers 15 residues. CDR1 is SGHVS and CDR2 is FNYEAQ in the germline V gene. V was clipped by 1 base and J by 3 bases, with 11 bases between them. The CDR3 nucleotides are TGTGCCAGCAGCTTAGGGGGGGCGGGTACAGATACGCAGTATTTT. Its protein product is CASSLGGAGTDTQYF.

This chain connects TRBV11-2 to TRBJ1-6, with a possible D match to TRBD1 (5 bases). Per the germline V gene, CDR1 is SGHAT and CDR2 is FQNNGV. The length of the CDR3 is 15 residues. V lost 3 bases and J 2 bases, leaving 8 bases between the germline ends. CDR3 DNA: TGTGCCAGCAGCTTGCAGGGCACCTATAATTCACCCCTCCACTTT. Amino acid sequence: CASSLQGTYNSPLHF. Full variable domain (remainder filled in from reference TRBV11-2 and TRBJ1-6): EAGVAQSPRYKIIEKRQSVAFWCNPISGHATLYWYQQILGQGPKLLIQFQNNGVVDDSQLPKDRFSAERLKGVDSTLKIQPAKLEDSAVYLCASSLQGTYNSPLHFGNGTRLTVT.